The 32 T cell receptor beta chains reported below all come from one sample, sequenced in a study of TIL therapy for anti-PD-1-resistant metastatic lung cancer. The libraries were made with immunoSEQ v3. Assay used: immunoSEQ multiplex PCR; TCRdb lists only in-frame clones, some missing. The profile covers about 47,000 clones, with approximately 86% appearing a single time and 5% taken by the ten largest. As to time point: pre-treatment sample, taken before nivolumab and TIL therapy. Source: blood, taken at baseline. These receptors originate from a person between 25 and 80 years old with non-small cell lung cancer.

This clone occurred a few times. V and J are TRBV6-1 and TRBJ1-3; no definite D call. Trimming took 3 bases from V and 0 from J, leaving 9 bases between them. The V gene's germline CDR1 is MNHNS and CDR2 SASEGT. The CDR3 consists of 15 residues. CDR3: CASSEGLGSGNTIYF. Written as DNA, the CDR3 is TGTGCCAGCAGTGAGGGGTTGGGCTCTGGAAACACCATATATTTT.

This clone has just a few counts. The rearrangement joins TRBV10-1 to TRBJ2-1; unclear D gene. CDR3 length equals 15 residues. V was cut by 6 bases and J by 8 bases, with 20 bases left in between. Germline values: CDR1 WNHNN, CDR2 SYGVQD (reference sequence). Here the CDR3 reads CASSQWARSGDEQFF. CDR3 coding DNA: TGCGCCAGCAGCCAGTGGGCCCGATCTGGAGATGAGCAGTTCTTC.

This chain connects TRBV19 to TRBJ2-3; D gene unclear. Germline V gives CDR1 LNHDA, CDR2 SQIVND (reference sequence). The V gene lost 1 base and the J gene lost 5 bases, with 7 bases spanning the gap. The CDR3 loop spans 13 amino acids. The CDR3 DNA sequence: TGTGCCAGTAGTATAGGATGGGGAGATACGCAGTATTTT. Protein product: CASSIGWGDTQYF.

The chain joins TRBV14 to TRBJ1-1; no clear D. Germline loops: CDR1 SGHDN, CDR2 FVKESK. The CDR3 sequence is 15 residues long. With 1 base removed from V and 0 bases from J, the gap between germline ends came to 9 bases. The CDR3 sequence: CASSQVGGLNTEAFF. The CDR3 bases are TGTGCCAGCAGCCAAGTCGGCGGGCTGAACACTGAAGCTTTCTTT.

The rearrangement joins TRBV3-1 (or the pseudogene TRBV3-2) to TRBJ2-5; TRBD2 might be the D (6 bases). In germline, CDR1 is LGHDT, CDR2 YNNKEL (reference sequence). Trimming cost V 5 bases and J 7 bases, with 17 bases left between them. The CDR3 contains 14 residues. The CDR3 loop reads CASSYWTTGGTQYF. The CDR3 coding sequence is TGTGCCAGCAGCTACTGGACTACTGGCGGGACCCAGTACTTC.

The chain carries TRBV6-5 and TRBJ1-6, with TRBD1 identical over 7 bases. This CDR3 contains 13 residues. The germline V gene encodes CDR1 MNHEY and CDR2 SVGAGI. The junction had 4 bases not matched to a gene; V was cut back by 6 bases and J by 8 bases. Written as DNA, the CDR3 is TGTGCCAGCAGGAGAGGGACAGATTCACCCCTCCACTTT. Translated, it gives CASRRGTDSPLHF.

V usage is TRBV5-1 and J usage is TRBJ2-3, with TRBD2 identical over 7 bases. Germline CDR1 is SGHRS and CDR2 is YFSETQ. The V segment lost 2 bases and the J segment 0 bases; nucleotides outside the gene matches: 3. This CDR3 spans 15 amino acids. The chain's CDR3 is CASSFLAASTDTQYF. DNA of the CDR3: TGCGCCAGCAGCTTCCTAGCGGCTAGCACAGATACGCAGTATTTT.

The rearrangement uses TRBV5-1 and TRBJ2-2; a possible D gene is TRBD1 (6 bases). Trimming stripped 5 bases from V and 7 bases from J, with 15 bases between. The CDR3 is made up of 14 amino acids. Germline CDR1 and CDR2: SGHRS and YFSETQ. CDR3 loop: CASRTQGIYGELFF. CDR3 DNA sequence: TGCGCCAGCAGGACCCAGGGGATTTACGGGGAGCTGTTTTTT.

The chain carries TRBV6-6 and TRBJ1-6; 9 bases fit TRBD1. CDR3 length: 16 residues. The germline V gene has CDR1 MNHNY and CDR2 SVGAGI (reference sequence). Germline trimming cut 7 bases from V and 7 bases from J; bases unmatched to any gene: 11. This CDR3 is CASTLVGTGKNSPLHF. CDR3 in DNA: TGTGCCAGCACCCTAGTAGGGACAGGGAAAAATTCACCCCTCCACTTT.

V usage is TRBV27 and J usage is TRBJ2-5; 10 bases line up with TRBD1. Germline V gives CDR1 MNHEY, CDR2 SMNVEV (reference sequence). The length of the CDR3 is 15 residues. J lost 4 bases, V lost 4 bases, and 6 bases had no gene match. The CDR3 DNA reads TGTGCCAGCAGTTCGGACAGGGGGGGGGCAGAGACCCAGTACTTC. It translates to CASSSDRGGAETQYF.

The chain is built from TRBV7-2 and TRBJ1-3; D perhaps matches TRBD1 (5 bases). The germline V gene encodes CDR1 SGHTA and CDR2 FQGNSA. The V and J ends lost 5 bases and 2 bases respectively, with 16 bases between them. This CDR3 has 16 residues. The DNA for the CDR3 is TGTGCCAGCAGCGTACTTCCGGTGGGGGCTGGAAACACCATATATTTT. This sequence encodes CASSVLPVGAGNTIYF. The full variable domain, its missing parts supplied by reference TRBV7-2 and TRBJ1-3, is GAGVSQSPSNKVTEKGKDVELRCDPISGHTALYWYRQSLGQGLEFLIYFQGNSAPDKSGLPSDRFSAERTGGSVSTLTIQRTQQEDSAVYLCASSVLPVGAGNTIYFGEGSWLTVV.

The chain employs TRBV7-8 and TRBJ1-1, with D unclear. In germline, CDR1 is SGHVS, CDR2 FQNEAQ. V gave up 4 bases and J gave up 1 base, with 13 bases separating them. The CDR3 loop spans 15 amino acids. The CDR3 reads CASSWTSRANTEAFF. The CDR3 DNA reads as TGTGCCAGCAGCTGGACCTCAAGGGCGAACACTGAAGCTTTCTTT.

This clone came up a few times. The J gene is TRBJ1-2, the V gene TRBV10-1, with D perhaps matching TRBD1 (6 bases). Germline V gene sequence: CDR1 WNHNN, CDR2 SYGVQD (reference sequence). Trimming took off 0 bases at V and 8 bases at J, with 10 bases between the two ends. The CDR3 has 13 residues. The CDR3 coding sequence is TGCGCCAGCAGTGAGTCACAGGGACGAGGCTACACCTTC. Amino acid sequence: CASSESQGRGYTF.

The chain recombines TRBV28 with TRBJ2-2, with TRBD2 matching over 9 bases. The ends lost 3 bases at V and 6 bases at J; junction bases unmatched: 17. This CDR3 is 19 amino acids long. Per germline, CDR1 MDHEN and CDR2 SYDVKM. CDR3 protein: CASSFPAGTSQGRPGELFF. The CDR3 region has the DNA TGTGCCAGCAGTTTTCCCGCCGGGACTAGCCAAGGCAGACCCGGGGAGCTGTTTTTT. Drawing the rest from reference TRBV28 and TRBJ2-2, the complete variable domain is DVKVTQSSRYLVKRTGEKVFLECVQDMDHENMFWYRQDPGLGLRLIYFSYDVKMKEKGDIPEGYSVSREKKERFSLILESASTNQTSMYLCASSFPAGTSQGRPGELFFGEGSRLTVL.

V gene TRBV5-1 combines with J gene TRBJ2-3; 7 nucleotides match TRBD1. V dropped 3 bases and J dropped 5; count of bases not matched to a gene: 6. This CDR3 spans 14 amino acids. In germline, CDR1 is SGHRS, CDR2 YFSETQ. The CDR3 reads CASSSQGGEDTQYF. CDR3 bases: TGCGCCAGCAGCTCACAAGGGGGCGAAGATACGCAGTATTTT.

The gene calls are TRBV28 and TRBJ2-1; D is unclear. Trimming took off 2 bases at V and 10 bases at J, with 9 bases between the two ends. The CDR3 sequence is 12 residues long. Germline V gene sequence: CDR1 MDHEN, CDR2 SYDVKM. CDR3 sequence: CASSLGWQEQFF. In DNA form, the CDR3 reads TGTGCCAGCAGTTTAGGGTGGCAAGAGCAGTTCTTC.

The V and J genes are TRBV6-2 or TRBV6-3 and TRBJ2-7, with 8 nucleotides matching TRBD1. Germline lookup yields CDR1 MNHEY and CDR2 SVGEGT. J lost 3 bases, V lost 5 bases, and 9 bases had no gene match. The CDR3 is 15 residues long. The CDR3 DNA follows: TGTGCCAGCAGTACTCAGGGGGCGAGGATCTACGAGCAGTACTTC. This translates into CASSTQGARIYEQYF.

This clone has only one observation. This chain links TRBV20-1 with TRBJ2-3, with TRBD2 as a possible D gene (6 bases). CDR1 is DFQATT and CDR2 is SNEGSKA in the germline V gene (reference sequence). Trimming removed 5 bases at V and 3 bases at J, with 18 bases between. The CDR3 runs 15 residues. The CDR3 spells CSAGVGGSRTDTQYF. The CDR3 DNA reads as TGCAGTGCTGGTGTTGGGGGGAGTAGGACAGATACGCAGTATTTT.

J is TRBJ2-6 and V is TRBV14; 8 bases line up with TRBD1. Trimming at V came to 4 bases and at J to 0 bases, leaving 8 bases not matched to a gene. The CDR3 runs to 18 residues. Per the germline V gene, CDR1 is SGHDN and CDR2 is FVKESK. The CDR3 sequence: CASSPRQGQSSGANVLTF. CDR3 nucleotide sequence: TGTGCCAGCAGCCCCCGACAGGGGCAGAGCTCTGGGGCCAACGTCCTGACTTTC.

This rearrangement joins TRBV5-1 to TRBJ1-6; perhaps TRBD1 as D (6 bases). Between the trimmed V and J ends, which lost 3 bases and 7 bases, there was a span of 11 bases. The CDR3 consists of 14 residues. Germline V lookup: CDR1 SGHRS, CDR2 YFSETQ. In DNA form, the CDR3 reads TGCGCCAGCAGCTCCGACAGGCGAAATTCACCCCTCCACTTT. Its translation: CASSSDRRNSPLHF.

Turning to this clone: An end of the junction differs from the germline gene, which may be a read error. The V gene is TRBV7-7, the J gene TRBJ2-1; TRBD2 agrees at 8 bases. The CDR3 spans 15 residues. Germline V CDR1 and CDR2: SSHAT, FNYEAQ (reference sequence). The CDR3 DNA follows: TGTGCTAGCAGCTCCGGGACTAGTAGTTACAATGAGCAGTTCTTC. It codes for CASSSGTSSYNEQFF.

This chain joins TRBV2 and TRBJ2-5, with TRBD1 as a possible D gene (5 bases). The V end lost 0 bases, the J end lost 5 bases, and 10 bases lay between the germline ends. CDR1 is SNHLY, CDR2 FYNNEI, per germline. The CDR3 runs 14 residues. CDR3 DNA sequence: TGTGCCAGCAGTGAAGCGAAGGGGAAGGAGACCCAGTACTTC. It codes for CASSEAKGKETQYF.

In nucleotides, the CDR3 is TGCGCCAGCAGCTTGGCCGCAGCCTCCTACGAGCAGTACTTC. This gives the protein CASSLAAASYEQYF. The chain employs TRBV5-1 and TRBJ2-7; no definite D call. The CDR3 covers 14 residues. Germline V lookup: CDR1 SGHRS, CDR2 YFSETQ. V was trimmed by 0 bases and J by 0 bases, leaving 7 bases between them.

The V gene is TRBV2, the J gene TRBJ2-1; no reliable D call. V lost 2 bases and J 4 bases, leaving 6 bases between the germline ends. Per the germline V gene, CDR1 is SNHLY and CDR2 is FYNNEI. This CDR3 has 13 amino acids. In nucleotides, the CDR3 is TGTGCCAGCAGTGAACCAGAGTACAATGAGCAGTTCTTC. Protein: CASSEPEYNEQFF.

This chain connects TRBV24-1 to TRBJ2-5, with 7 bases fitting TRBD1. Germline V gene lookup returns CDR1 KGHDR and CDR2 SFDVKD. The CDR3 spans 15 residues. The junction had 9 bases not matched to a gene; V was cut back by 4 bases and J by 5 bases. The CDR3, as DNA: TGTGCCACCAGTGACTCAGTTAGGGGGCATGAGACCCAGTACTTC. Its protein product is CATSDSVRGHETQYF.

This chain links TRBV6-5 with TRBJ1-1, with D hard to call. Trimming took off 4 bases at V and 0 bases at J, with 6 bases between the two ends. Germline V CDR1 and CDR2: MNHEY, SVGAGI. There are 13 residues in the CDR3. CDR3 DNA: TGTGCCAGCAGTTCGACATTGAACACTGAAGCTTTCTTT. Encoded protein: CASSSTLNTEAFF.

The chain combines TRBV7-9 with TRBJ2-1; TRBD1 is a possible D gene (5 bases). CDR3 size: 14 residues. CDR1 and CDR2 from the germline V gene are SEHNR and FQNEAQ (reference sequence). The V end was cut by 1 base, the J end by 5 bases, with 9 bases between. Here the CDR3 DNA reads TGTGCCAGCAGCTTAGTGGACAAGAACAATGAGCAGTTCTTC. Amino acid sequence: CASSLVDKNNEQFF.

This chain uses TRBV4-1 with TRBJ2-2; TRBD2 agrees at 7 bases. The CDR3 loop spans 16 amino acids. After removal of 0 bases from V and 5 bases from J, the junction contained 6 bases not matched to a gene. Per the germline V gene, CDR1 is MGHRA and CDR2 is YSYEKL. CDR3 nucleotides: TGCGCCAGCAGCCAAGATAGACCCGGGGGGACCGGGGAGCTGTTTTTT. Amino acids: CASSQDRPGGTGELFF.

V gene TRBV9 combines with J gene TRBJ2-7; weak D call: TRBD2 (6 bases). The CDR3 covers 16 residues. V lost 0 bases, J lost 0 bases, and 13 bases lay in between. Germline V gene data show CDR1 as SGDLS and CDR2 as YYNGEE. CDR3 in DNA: TGTGCCAGCAGCGTAGATATAGCGGCCAGCTCCTACGAGCAGTACTTC. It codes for CASSVDIAASSYEQYF.

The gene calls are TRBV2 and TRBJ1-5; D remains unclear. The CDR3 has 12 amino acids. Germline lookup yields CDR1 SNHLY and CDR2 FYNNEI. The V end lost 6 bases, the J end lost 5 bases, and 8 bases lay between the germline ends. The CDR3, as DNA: TGTGCCAGCAGAGGTGGCGATCAGCCCCAGCATTTT. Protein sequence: CASRGGDQPQHF.

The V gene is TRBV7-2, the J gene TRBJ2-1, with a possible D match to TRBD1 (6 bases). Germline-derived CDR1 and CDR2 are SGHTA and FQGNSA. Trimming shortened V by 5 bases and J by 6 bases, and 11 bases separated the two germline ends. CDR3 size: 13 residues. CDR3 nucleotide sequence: TGTGCCAGCAGCCCGGGACACCTCAATGAGCAGTTCTTC. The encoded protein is CASSPGHLNEQFF.

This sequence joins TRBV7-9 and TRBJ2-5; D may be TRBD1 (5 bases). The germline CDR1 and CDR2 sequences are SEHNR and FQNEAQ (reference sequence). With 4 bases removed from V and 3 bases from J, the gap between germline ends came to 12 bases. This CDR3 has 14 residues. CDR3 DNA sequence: TGTGCCAGCAGCTCCCCCAGGGCTGAAGAGACCCAGTACTTC. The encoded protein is CASSSPRAEETQYF.